Listed here are 5 T cell receptor beta chains from one sample, sequenced in a study of Graves' ophthalmopathy and Graves' hyperthyroidism (dated by TCRdb to the late 2010s). Sequenced on an Illumina HiSeq 2000. TCR beta CDR3 regions were amplified from RNA transcripts for repertoire sequencing. A first-round RT-PCR used HTBI primers with the Qiagen OneStep RT-PCR kit, followed by a second-round multiplex PCR, size selection and purification. Clones were called with MiXCR by TCRdb after fastp trimmed the public reads at Q25, and only in-frame beta chains were retained. CDR3 protein duplicates are merged, each entry listing the most common genes and DNA. The sample contains 1 million to 1.3 million distinct CDR3 sequences, around a third of them found a single time. The ten largest make up 11% of the sample. Material for sequencing was peripheral blood or thyroid tissue (not recorded which). The source is an adult man with Graves' hyperthyroidism.

This clonotype was observed many times. The chain employs TRBV20-1 and TRBJ2-5; possibly TRBD1 for D (5 bases). The V and J ends lost 6 bases and 6 bases respectively, with 20 bases between them. The CDR3 covers 14 residues. CDR1 and CDR2 from the germline V gene are DFQATT and SNEGSKA (reference sequence). The CDR3 bases are TGCAGTGCCCACAAAGCAGTAGGGGCGAAGACCCAGTACTTC. Protein product: CSAHKAVGAKTQYF.

The V gene is TRBV6-5, the J gene TRBJ1-2; D is ambiguous. From germline, CDR1 is MNHEY and CDR2 SVGAGI. The CDR3 runs to 14 residues. V lost 6 bases and J 0 bases, leaving 11 bases between the germline ends. CDR3 nucleotides: TGTGCCAGCAGCCGACCGGACGCTAACTATGGCTACACCTTC. Amino acid sequence: CASSRPDANYGYTF.

The chain combines TRBV12-3 or TRBV12-4 with TRBJ1-3; D gene ambiguous. CDR3 size: 13 residues. Trimming took 6 bases from V and 8 from J, leaving 14 bases between them. As DNA, the CDR3 is TGTGCCAGCAGCTCCGGGCCAAGATACACCATATATTTT. Protein product: CASSSGPRYTIYF.

This chain connects TRBV7-9 to TRBJ1-1; 7 nucleotides match TRBD1. V shed 5 bases and J 4 bases; nucleotides not matched to a gene: 10. The CDR3 has 15 amino acids. Germline values: CDR1 SEHNR, CDR2 FQNEAQ (reference sequence). CDR3 nucleotides: TGTGCCAGCAGCGTGGGGGAGACAGGGTTCACTGAAGCTTTCTTT. Its protein is CASSVGETGFTEAFF.

This clonotype was detected ten times or more. The chain couples TRBV29-1 to TRBJ1-1, with 8 bases fitting TRBD1. V lost 3 bases to trimming and J lost 4 bases; unmatched junction nucleotides: 7. Germline loops: CDR1 SQVTM, CDR2 ANQGSEA. This CDR3 contains 14 residues. CDR3 residues: CSVDRQGYGTEAFF. CDR3 in DNA: TGCAGCGTTGACCGACAGGGGTACGGCACTGAAGCTTTCTTT.